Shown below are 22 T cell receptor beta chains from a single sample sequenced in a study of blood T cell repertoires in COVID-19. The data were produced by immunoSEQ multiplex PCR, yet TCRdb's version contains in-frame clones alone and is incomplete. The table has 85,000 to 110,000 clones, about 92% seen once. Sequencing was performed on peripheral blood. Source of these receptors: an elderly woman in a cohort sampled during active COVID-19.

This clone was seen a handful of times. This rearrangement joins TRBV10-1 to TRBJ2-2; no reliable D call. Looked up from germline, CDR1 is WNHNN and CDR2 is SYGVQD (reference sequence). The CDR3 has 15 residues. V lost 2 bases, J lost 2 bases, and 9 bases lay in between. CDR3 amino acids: CASSEHPGNTGELFF. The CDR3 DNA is TGCGCCAGCAGTGAGCATCCGGGTAACACCGGGGAGCTGTTTTTT.

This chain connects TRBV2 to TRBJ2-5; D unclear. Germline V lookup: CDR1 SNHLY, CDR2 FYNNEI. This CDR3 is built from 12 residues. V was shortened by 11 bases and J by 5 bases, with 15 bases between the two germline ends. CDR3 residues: CASRLITETQYF. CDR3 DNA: TGTGCCTCCAGGCTCATTACGGAGACCCAGTACTTC. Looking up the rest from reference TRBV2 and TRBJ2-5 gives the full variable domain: EPEVTQTPSHQVTQMGQEVILRCVPISNHLYFYWYRQILGQKVEFLVSFYNNEISEKSEIFDDQFSVERPDGSNFTLKIRSTKLEDSAMYFCASRLITETQYFGPGTRLLVL.

CDR3 region: CASSFWRAPGTLSYEQYF. The CDR3 DNA reads TGTGCCAGCAGCTTTTGGAGGGCGCCCGGGACTCTCTCCTACGAGCAGTACTTC. The chain uses TRBV12-1 and TRBJ2-7; the table's TRBD2 call for D was not verified on the DNA. TRBV12-1 counts as a pseudogene. CDR3 length: 18 residues.

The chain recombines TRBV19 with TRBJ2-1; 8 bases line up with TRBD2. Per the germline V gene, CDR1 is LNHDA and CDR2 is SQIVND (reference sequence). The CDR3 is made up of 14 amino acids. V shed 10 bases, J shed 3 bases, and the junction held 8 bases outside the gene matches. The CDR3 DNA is TGTGCCACTCAGCGGGAGATTGGCTACAATGAGCAGTTCTTC. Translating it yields CATQREIGYNEQFF.

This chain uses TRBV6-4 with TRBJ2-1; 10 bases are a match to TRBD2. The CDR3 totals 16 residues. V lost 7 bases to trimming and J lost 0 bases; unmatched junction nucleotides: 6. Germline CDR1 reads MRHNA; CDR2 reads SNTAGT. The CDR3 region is CASTTGLANSYNEQFF. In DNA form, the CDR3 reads TGTGCCAGCACCACGGGACTAGCGAACTCCTACAATGAGCAGTTCTTC.

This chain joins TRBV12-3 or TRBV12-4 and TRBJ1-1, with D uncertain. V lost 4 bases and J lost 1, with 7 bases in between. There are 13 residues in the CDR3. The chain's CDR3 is CASSSVRNTEAFF. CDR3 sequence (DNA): TGTGCCAGCAGTTCCGTGCGGAACACTGAAGCTTTCTTT.

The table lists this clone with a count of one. The CDR3 loop is CASHGAGHTDTQYF. In DNA form, the CDR3 reads TGTGCCAGCCACGGAGCGGGCCACACAGATACGCAGTATTTT. The J gene is TRBJ2-3, the V gene TRBV6-5, with D possibly TRBD2 on 6 matching bases. Looked up from germline, CDR1 is MNHEY and CDR2 is SVGAGI. The CDR3 is 14 residues long. Trimming removed 8 bases at V and 2 bases at J, with 14 bases between.

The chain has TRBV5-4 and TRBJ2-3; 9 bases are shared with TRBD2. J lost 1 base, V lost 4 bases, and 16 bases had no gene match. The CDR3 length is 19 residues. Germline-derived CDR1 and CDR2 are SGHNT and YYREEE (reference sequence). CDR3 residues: CASSEGYGGRALGTDTQYF. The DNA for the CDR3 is TGTGCCAGCAGCGAAGGGTATGGCGGGAGGGCGCTCGGCACAGATACGCAGTATTTT.

The CDR3 protein is CASSKEASGGATDTQYF. DNA for the CDR3: TGCGCCAGCAGCAAGGAAGCTAGCGGGGGAGCTACGGATACGCAGTATTTT. This rearrangement joins TRBV5-1 to TRBJ2-3; TRBD2 matches at 10 bases. This CDR3 has 17 amino acids. V lost 4 bases, J lost 6 bases, and 14 bases stayed unmatched. Germline V gene sequence: CDR1 SGHRS, CDR2 YFSETQ.

The CDR3 reads CASSYLLAGGPREQFF. The CDR3 region has the DNA TGTGCCAGCAGTTACCTCCTAGCGGGGGGGCCTCGTGAGCAGTTCTTC. The chain carries TRBV6-5 and TRBJ2-1; 12 nucleotides line up with TRBD2. The V and J ends lost 2 bases and 9 bases, in that order; junction bases with no gene match: 8. Germline loops: CDR1 MNHEY, CDR2 SVGAGI. This CDR3 comprises 16 residues.

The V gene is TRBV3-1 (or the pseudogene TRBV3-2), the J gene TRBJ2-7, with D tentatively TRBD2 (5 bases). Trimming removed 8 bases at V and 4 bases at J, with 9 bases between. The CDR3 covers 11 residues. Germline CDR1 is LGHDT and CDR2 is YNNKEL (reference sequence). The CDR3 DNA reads TGTGCCAGCGGCGGGTCTTACGAGCAGTACTTC. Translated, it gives CASGGSYEQYF.

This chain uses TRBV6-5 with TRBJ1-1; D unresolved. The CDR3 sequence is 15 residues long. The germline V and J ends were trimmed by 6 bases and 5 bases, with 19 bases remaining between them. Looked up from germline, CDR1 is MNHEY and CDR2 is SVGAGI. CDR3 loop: CASSPLELGSTEAFF. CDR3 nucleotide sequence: TGTGCCAGCAGCCCCCTTGAGCTGGGGAGTACTGAAGCTTTCTTT.

CDR3: CASFWDSSGEQFF. The CDR3 DNA sequence: TGTGCCAGCTTTTGGGACAGTTCGGGTGAGCAGTTCTTC. The rearrangement uses TRBV6-5 and TRBJ2-1; 7 bases agree with TRBD1. The CDR3 totals 13 residues. The germline CDR1 and CDR2 sequences are MNHEY and SVGAGI. The V segment lost 8 bases and the J segment 9 bases; nucleotides outside the gene matches: 10.

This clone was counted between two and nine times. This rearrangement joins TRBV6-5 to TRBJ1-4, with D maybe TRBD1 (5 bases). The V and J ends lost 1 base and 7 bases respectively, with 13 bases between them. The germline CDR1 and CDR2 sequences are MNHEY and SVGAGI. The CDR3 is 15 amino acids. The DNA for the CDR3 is TGTGCCAGCAGTTACTTGAACACGGGGGGTGAAAAACTGTTTTTT. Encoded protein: CASSYLNTGGEKLFF.

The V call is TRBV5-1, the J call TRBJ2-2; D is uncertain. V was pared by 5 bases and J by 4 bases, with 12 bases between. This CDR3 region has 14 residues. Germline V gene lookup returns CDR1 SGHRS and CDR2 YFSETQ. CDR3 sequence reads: CASRLTGSTGELFF. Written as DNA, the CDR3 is TGCGCCAGCAGACTAACGGGTTCCACCGGGGAGCTGTTTTTT.

The DNA of the CDR3 is TGTGCCAGTAGCAAGATTTACGGACTACTCAATGAGCAGTTCTTC. Residues: CASSKIYGLLNEQFF. V usage is TRBV11-3 and J usage is TRBJ2-1, with a possible D match to TRBD2 (6 bases). Germline assignment: CDR1 SGHNT and CDR2 YENEEA. The V end lost 9 bases, the J end lost 6 bases, and 21 bases lay between the germline ends. CDR3 length equals 15 residues.

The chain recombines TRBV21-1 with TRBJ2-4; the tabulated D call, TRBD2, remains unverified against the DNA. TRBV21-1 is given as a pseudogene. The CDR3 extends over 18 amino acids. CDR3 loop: CASRSGRAPNGGKNIQYF. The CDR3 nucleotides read TGTGCCAGCCGTAGCGGGAGGGCTCCCAATGGGGGCAAAAACATTCAGTACTTC.

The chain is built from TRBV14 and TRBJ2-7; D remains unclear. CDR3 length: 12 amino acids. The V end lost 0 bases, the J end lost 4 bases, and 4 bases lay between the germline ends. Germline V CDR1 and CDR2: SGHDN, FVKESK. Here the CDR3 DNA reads TGTGCCAGCAGCCAAGACGGGTACGAGCAGTACTTC. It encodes CASSQDGYEQYF.

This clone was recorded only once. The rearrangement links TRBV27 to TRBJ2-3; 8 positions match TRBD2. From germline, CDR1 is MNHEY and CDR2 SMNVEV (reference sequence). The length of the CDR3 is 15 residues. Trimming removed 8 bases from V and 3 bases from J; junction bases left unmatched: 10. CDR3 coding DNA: TGTGCCAGCCAGCAGCGGGGGCCAGTTACAGATACGCAGTATTTT. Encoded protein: CASQQRGPVTDTQYF.

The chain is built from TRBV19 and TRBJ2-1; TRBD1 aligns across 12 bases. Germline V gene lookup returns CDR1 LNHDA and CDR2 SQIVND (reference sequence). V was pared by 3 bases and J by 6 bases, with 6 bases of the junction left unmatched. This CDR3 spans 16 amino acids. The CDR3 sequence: CASSIEGQGAINEQFF. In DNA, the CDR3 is TGTGCCAGTAGTATCGAGGGACAGGGGGCGATCAATGAGCAGTTCTTC. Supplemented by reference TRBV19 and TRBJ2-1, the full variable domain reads DGGITQSPKYLFRKEGQNVTLSCEQNLNHDAMYWYRQDPGQGLRLIYYSQIVNDFQKGDIAEGYSVSREKKESFPLTVTSAQKNPTAFYLCASSIEGQGAINEQFFGPGTRLTVL.

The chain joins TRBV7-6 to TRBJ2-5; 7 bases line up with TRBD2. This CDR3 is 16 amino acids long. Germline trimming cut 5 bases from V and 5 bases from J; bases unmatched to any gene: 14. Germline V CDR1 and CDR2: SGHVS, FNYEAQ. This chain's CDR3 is CASSPVAALGGETQYF. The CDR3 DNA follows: TGTGCCAGCAGCCCTGTAGCCGCGTTGGGGGGGGAGACCCAGTACTTC.

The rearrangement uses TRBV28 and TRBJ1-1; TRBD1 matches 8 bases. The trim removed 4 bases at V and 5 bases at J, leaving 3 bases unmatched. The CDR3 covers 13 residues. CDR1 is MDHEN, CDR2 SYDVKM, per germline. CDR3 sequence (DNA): TGTGCCAGCAGTTCGACAGGGGCTACTGAAGCTTTCTTT. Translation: CASSSTGATEAFF.